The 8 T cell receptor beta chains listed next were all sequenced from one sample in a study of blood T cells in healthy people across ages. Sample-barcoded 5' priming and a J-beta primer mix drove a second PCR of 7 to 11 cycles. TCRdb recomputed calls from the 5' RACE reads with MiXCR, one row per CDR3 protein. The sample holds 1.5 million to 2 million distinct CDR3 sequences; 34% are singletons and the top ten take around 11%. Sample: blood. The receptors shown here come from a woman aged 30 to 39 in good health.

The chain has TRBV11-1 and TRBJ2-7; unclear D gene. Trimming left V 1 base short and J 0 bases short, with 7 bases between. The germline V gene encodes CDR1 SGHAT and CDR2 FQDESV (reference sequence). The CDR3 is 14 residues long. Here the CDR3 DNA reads TGTGCCAGCAGCTTAGTAGGTATCTCCTACGAGCAGTACTTC. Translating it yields CASSLVGISYEQYF. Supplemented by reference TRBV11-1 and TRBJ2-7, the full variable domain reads EAEVAQSPRYKITEKSQAVAFWCDPISGHATLYWYRQILGQGPELLVQFQDESVVDDSQLPKDRFSAERLKGVDSTLKIQPAELGDSAMYLCASSLVGISYEQYFGPGTRLTVT.

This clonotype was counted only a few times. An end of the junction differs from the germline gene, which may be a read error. The CDR3 nucleotides are TGCACCAGCAGCTCGGGACTAGCGGGAGGCAAACCCTACGAGCAGTACTTC. It codes for CTSSSGLAGGKPYEQYF. J is TRBJ2-7 and V is TRBV5-1; the match to TRBD2 covers 15 bases. CDR1 and CDR2 (germline): SGHRS, YFSETQ. CDR3 length equals 17 residues.

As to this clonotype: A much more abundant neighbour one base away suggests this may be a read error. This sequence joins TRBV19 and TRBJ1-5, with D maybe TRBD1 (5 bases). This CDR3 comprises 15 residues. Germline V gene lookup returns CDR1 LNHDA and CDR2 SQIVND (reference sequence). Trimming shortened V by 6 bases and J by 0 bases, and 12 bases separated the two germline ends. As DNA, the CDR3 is TGTGCCAGTAGCGTAGGGGTTTATAGCAATCAGCCCCAGCATTTT. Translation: CASSVGVYSNQPQHF.

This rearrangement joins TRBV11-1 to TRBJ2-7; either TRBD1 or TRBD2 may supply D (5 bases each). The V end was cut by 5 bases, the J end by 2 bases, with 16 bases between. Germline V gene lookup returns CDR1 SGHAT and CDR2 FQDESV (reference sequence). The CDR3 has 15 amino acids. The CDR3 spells CASSPDGALTYEQYF. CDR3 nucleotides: TGTGCCAGCAGCCCGGACGGGGCCCTAACCTACGAGCAGTACTTC.

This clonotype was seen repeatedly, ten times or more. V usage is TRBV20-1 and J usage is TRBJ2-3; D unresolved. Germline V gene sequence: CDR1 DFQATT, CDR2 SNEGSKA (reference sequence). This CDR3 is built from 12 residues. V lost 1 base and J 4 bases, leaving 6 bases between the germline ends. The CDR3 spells CSARGLADTQYF. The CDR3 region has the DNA TGCAGTGCTAGAGGCCTAGCAGATACGCAGTATTTT.

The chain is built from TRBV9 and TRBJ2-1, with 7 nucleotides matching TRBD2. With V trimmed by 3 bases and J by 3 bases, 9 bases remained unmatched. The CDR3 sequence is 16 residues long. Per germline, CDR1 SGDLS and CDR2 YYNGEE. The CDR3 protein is CASSAYERGGYNEQFF. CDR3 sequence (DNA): TGTGCCAGCAGCGCCTACGAGCGGGGTGGCTACAATGAGCAGTTCTTC. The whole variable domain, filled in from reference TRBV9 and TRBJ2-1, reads DSGVTQTPKHLITATGQRVTLRCSPRSGDLSVYWYQQSLDQGLQFLIQYYNGEERAKGNILERFSAQQFPDLHSELNLSSLELGDSALYFCASSAYERGGYNEQFFGPGTRLTVL.

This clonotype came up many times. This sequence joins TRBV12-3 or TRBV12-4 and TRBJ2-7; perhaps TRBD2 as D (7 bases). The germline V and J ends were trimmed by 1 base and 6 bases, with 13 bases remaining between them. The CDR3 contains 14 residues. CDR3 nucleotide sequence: TGTGCCAGCAGTTTAGGTGGGGGGGCAGGCGAGCAGTACTTC. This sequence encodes CASSLGGGAGEQYF.

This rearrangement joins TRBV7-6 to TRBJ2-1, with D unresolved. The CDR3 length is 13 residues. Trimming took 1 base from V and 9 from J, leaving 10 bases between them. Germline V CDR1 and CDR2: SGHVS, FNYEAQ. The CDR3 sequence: CASSLGPATEQFF. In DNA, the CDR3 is TGTGCCAGCAGCTTAGGCCCAGCTACTGAGCAGTTCTTC.